This T cell receptor beta chain was sequenced for a study of cytomegalovirus exposure and HLA in healthy donors. In the PCR, 60 Vbeta and 13 Jbeta primers were used. Generated by immunoSEQ multiplex PCR, the TCRdb table keeps only in-frame clones and is missing some. The listing records approximately 80,000 clones. J lost 7 bases, V lost 4 bases, and 9 bases had no gene match. The CDR3 runs to 16 residues. In germline, CDR1 is LGHNA, CDR2 YNFKEQ. The chain combines TRBV4-2 with TRBJ2-1; 11 positions match TRBD2. This clonotype originated in a young woman in good health and CMV-seronegative. The sequenced sample consisted of PBMCs. The CDR3 loop is CASSPEVAGGRNEQFF. As DNA, the CDR3 is TGTGCCAGCAGCCCCGAGGTAGCGGGGGGGCGGAATGAGCAGTTCTTC.